This entry features one T cell receptor beta chain sequence. Trimming at V came to 2 bases and at J to 7 bases, leaving 6 bases not matched to a gene. Germline CDR1 SEHNR, CDR2 FQNEAQ (reference sequence). This CDR3 has 14 residues. This sample was taken from a study of blood T cell repertoires in COVID-19. At the level of the study: Acute and convalescent COVID-19 specimens originated in the United States, Italy and Spain. In each case, the material was cDNA or gDNA derived from T cells, B-cell-depleted T cells, or PBMCs.

Per the original methods: From reference gene primer amplification, estimates of nucleated cell counts were derived. Assay used: immunoSEQ multiplex PCR; TCRdb lists only in-frame clones, some missing. V and J calls and clone size are copied from that table; D and trimming were computed from the DNA. Seen here are roughly 200,000 clones, 70% to 90% observed once, and the top ten hold about a fifth. The receptor comes from a man aged 60 to 69 with active or convalescent COVID-19. The rearrangement uses TRBV7-9 and TRBJ1-2, with 8 bases that match TRBD1. Sequenced material: peripheral blood. CDR3 coding DNA: TGTGCCAGCAGCTTATCTGCAGGGGGCTTTGGCTACACCTTC. This translates into CASSLSAGGFGYTF.